The 25 T cell receptor beta chains below all came from one sample that was sequenced in a study of blood T cell repertoires in COVID-19. The data were produced by immunoSEQ multiplex PCR, yet TCRdb's version contains in-frame clones alone and is incomplete. The sample has approximately 250,000 clones, 80% to 90% seen once; the top ten hold roughly 4%. Sequenced material: peripheral blood. All receptors derive from a man between 60 and 75 years old with acute or convalescent COVID-19.

The V call is TRBV4-1, the J call TRBJ1-5; TRBD1 matches at 7 bases. Germline CDR1 MGHRA, CDR2 YSYEKL. J lost 1 base, V lost 4 bases, and 7 bases had no gene match. The CDR3 has 16 residues. The CDR3 spells CASSLIGGGSNQPQHF. DNA for the CDR3: TGCGCCAGCAGCCTTATAGGGGGCGGGAGCAATCAGCCCCAGCATTTT.

In its sample, this clone was seen once. The rearrangement uses TRBV11-1 and TRBJ2-7; TRBD2 aligns across 7 bases. Germline V gene sequence: CDR1 SGHAT, CDR2 FQDESV (reference sequence). There are 14 residues in the CDR3. V lost 4 bases to trimming and J lost 7 bases; unmatched junction nucleotides: 10. CDR3 sequence (DNA): TGTGCCAGCAGCTCCGGACTAGGGGCGAGTGAGCAGTACTTC. It yields the protein CASSSGLGASEQYF. Variable domain in full (rest from reference TRBV11-1 and TRBJ2-7): EAEVAQSPRYKITEKSQAVAFWCDPISGHATLYWYRQILGQGPELLVQFQDESVVDDSQLPKDRFSAERLKGVDSTLKIQPAELGDSAMYLCASSSGLGASEQYFGPGTRLTVT.

The rearrangement links TRBV5-1 to TRBJ2-3; TRBD2 aligns across 10 bases. The CDR3 is made up of 16 amino acids. Trimming cost V 0 bases and J 6 bases; bases outside gene matches: 7. The germline V gene has CDR1 SGHRS and CDR2 YFSETQ. The CDR3 DNA reads TGCGCCAGCAGCTTGGCTCTAGCGGGGGTATCGGATACGCAGTATTTT. Its protein product is CASSLALAGVSDTQYF.

This clone showed up many times. The V gene is TRBV19, the J gene TRBJ2-2, with 8 bases fitting TRBD1. The V gene's germline CDR1 is LNHDA and CDR2 SQIVND (reference sequence). V lost 6 bases to trimming and J lost 4 bases; unmatched junction nucleotides: 4. CDR3 length: 14 amino acids. CDR3 nucleotides: TGTGCCAGTAGAGGACAGGGAGCCACCGGGGAGCTGTTTTTT. It codes for CASRGQGATGELFF.

The CDR3 here is CASSPNPTGDGYTF. In DNA form, the CDR3 reads TGTGCCAGCTCACCAAACCCCACAGGGGATGGCTACACCTTC. This chain connects TRBV18 to TRBJ1-2; 7 nucleotides agree with TRBD1. CDR3 length equals 14 residues. Trimming removed 2 bases from V and 6 bases from J; junction bases left unmatched: 6. CDR1 and CDR2 (germline): KGHSH, LQKENI. The entire variable domain, with the rest obtained from reference TRBV18 and TRBJ1-2, is as follows: NAGVMQNPRHLVRRRGQEARLRCSPMKGHSHVYWYRQLPEEGLKFMVYLQKENIIDESGMPKERFSAEFPKEGPSILRIQQVVRGDSAAYFCASSPNPTGDGYTFGSGTRLTVV.

The chain carries TRBV7-2 and TRBJ1-5; a weak D match, TRBD1 (5 bases). The V and J ends lost 1 base and 6 bases respectively, with 13 bases between them. The CDR3 spans 15 residues. The germline V gene has CDR1 SGHTA and CDR2 FQGNSA. CDR3 protein: CASSLGQGPSQPQHF. In DNA form, the CDR3 reads TGTGCCAGCAGCTTAGGGCAGGGTCCGAGTCAGCCCCAGCATTTT.

The chain recombines TRBV5-4 with TRBJ1-6; 9 bases agree with TRBD1. The CDR3 loop spans 16 amino acids. Germline CDR1 SGHNT, CDR2 YYREEE (reference sequence). V gave up 3 bases and J gave up 9 bases; unmatched junction bases: 10. CDR3 protein: CASSYRLQGAASPLHF. The CDR3 nucleotides are TGTGCCAGCAGCTATCGACTACAGGGGGCAGCTTCACCCCTCCACTTT.

The J gene is TRBJ1-1, the V gene TRBV4-1; perhaps TRBD1 as D (5 bases). This CDR3 contains 17 residues. Deletions cut 0 bases from V and 0 bases from J, with 14 bases between. Germline assignment: CDR1 MGHRA and CDR2 YSYEKL. This CDR3 is CASSQDAGHTMNTEAFF. Written as DNA, the CDR3 is TGCGCCAGCAGCCAAGATGCAGGGCATACAATGAACACTGAAGCTTTCTTT.

This clone has just a few counts. The chain recombines TRBV18 with TRBJ1-2; D may be TRBD1 (5 bases). CDR3 length equals 13 residues. Trimming took 3 bases from V and 8 from J, leaving 13 bases between them. The germline CDR1 and CDR2 sequences are KGHSH and LQKENI. DNA of the CDR3: TGTGCCAGCTCACCCTCCAGGGAAGACGGCTACACCTTC. Protein: CASSPSREDGYTF.

The V and J genes are TRBV12-5 and TRBJ2-7, with 9 positions matching TRBD2. CDR1 is LGHNT and CDR2 is FRNRAP in the germline V gene. This CDR3 region has 16 residues. After removal of 0 bases from V and 1 base from J, the junction contained 4 bases not matched to a gene. CDR3 bases: TGTGCTAGTGGTTTGGTACGCGCGGGGGGGTCCTACGAGCAGTACTTC. Encoded protein: CASGLVRAGGSYEQYF.

The chain carries TRBV18 and TRBJ2-5, with 8 bases that match TRBD1. Germline V gives CDR1 KGHSH, CDR2 LQKENI. The CDR3 runs 15 residues. The trim removed 3 bases at V and 2 bases at J, leaving 5 bases unmatched. CDR3 nucleotides: TGTGCCAGCTCACCCAACTACAGGGGGCAAGAGACCCAGTACTTC. Its translation is CASSPNYRGQETQYF.

The rearrangement joins TRBV5-6 to TRBJ1-2; D possibly corresponds to TRBD1 (6 bases). This CDR3 has 12 residues. The V end was cut by 4 bases, the J end by 7 bases, with 11 bases between. Germline CDR1 and CDR2: SGHDT and YYEEEE. The CDR3: CASSPQGFGYTF. The CDR3 nucleotides read TGTGCCAGCAGCCCACAGGGCTTTGGCTACACCTTC.

The chain joins TRBV5-1 to TRBJ2-3; 7 nucleotides match TRBD2. Losses at the gene ends were 0 bases for V and 5 bases for J; bases not matched to a gene: 6. The CDR3 spans 15 residues. CDR1 and CDR2 from the germline V gene are SGHRS and YFSETQ. The CDR3 here is CASSLVGGRQDTQYF. The CDR3 DNA reads as TGCGCCAGCAGCTTGGTGGGAGGGCGGCAAGATACGCAGTATTTT. The variable domain in full, completed from reference TRBV5-1 and TRBJ2-3, reads KAGVTQTPRYLIKTRGQQVTLSCSPISGHRSVSWYQQTPGQGLQFLFEYFSETQRNKGNFPGRFSGRQFSNSRSEMNVSTLELGDSALYLCASSLVGGRQDTQYFGPGTRLTVL.

The gene calls are TRBV19 and TRBJ1-5; a possible D gene is TRBD1 (5 bases). The CDR3 is 15 amino acids. V was trimmed by 4 bases and J by 9 bases, leaving 19 bases between them. The germline V gene encodes CDR1 LNHDA and CDR2 SQIVND (reference sequence). For the CDR3, the DNA is TGTGCCAGTAGTACGGGGCCGGGGGATGCGCGGCCCCAGCATTTT. It codes for CASSTGPGDARPQHF.

On this clone: Other DNA sequences in this specimen translate into the identical CDR3. The chain couples TRBV2 to TRBJ2-2; 8 nucleotides match TRBD2. Germline V gives CDR1 SNHLY, CDR2 FYNNEI. The CDR3 covers 15 residues. V shed 6 bases, J shed 1 base, and the junction held 4 bases outside the gene matches. The CDR3 sequence is CASRGSGGNTGELFF. Written as DNA, the CDR3 is TGTGCCAGCAGGGGGAGCGGGGGGAACACCGGGGAGCTGTTTTTT.

The V gene is TRBV5-4, the J gene TRBJ1-2; TRBD1 matches 7 bases. Germline values: CDR1 SGHNT, CDR2 YYREEE (reference sequence). The length of the CDR3 is 13 residues. V shed 2 bases and J 6 bases; nucleotides not matched to a gene: 4. CDR3 bases: TGTGCCAGCAGCTTCGACAGGGTTCATGGCTACACCTTC. It yields the protein CASSFDRVHGYTF.

Regarding this clone: Germline and junction disagree at one end, which may indicate a read error. The V gene is TRBV5-1, the J gene TRBJ2-7; 8 bases line up with TRBD1. CDR1 is SGHRS and CDR2 is YFSETQ in the germline V gene. The CDR3 contains 13 residues. CDR3 nucleotides: TGCGCCAGCAGCGGACAGGGAGGTTACGCGCAGTACTTC. It yields the protein CASSGQGGYAQYF.

The chain carries TRBV7-9 and TRBJ2-7; 8 bases are a match to TRBD1. The CDR3 runs 15 residues. The V gene's germline CDR1 is SEHNR and CDR2 FQNEAQ (reference sequence). V lost 2 bases to trimming and J lost 0 bases; unmatched junction nucleotides: 3. CDR3 protein: CASSLQGAGSYEQYF. CDR3 nucleotide sequence: TGTGCCAGCAGCTTACAGGGGGCAGGCTCCTACGAGCAGTACTTC.

The chain recombines TRBV6-2 or TRBV6-3 with TRBJ2-5, with 7 bases identical to TRBD2. CDR3 length: 14 residues. Germline trimming cut 1 base from V and 9 bases from J; bases unmatched to any gene: 8. CDR1 is MNHEY, CDR2 SVGEGT, per germline. CDR3 residues: CASSYYTGGGSQYF. The CDR3 nucleotides are TGTGCCAGCAGTTACTATACCGGGGGAGGGTCCCAGTACTTC.

This chain links TRBV5-1 with TRBJ2-5, with 10 bases lining up with TRBD2. With V trimmed by 0 bases and J by 2 bases, 10 bases remained unmatched. This CDR3 region has 18 residues. The V gene's germline CDR1 is SGHRS and CDR2 YFSETQ. The CDR3 is CASSLGPSGRGYQETQYF. In DNA, the CDR3 is TGCGCCAGCAGCTTGGGCCCTAGCGGGAGAGGTTATCAAGAGACCCAGTACTTC.

A note on this clone: Other DNA sequences within the sample encode an identical CDR3. This rearrangement joins TRBV5-1 to TRBJ2-5; D might be TRBD1 (6 bases). Germline V gives CDR1 SGHRS, CDR2 YFSETQ. The CDR3 has 15 amino acids. V was cut by 0 bases and J by 1 base, with 10 bases left in between. CDR3 protein: CASSLAGTTQETQYF. CDR3 sequence (DNA): TGCGCCAGCAGCTTGGCCGGGACAACCCAAGAGACCCAGTACTTC.

V and J are TRBV7-8 and TRBJ2-3; perhaps TRBD2 as D (6 bases). Germline values: CDR1 SGHVS, CDR2 FQNEAQ. The CDR3 runs 15 residues. Trimming stripped 2 bases from V and 3 bases from J, with 12 bases between. Here the CDR3 reads CASSLYGGTTDTQYF. As DNA, the CDR3 is TGTGCCAGCAGCTTATATGGCGGGACGACAGATACGCAGTATTTT.

The rearrangement uses TRBV6-1 and TRBJ2-5, with 12 bases lining up with TRBD2. Trimming took 0 bases from V and 4 from J; bases not matched to a gene: 0. CDR1 is MNHNS, CDR2 SASEGT, per germline. CDR3 length: 15 amino acids. The CDR3 DNA reads TGTGCCAGCAGTGAAGCGACTAGCGGGGGAGAGACCCAGTACTTC. It codes for CASSEATSGGETQYF.

This clone was seen more than once but under ten times. The chain has TRBV19 and TRBJ1-4; D is ambiguous. The germline gives CDR1 LNHDA, CDR2 SQIVND (reference sequence). V shed 1 base and J shed 6 bases, with 9 bases lying between them. The CDR3 runs to 14 residues. CDR3 in amino acids: CASSIGYGDEKLFF. The CDR3 DNA reads as TGTGCCAGTAGTATAGGGTACGGGGATGAAAAACTGTTTTTT.

The rearrangement links TRBV27 to TRBJ1-1, with D possibly TRBD1 on 5 matching bases. CDR3 length: 12 residues. V gave up 7 bases and J gave up 0 bases, with 6 bases separating them. Germline V gene data show CDR1 as MNHEY and CDR2 as SMNVEV (reference sequence). The CDR3, as DNA: TGTGCCAGCAAGGGGATGAACACTGAAGCTTTCTTT. Encoded protein: CASKGMNTEAFF.